This TCR beta chain was retrieved from a study of CD8+ T cells in alopecia areata. Study-wide context: Treated patients swallowed 5 to 10 mg of oral tofacitinib twice daily. Percent of scalp involved defined treated patients' severity scores. Study-wide points: Many expanded lesional clones stayed in scalp and blood while on tofacitinib.

V was trimmed by 2 bases and J by 4 bases, leaving 15 bases between them. The CDR3 is made up of 16 amino acids. CDR1 is SGHTA and CDR2 is FQGNSA in the germline V gene. Note on this clone: Antigen specificity is unknown.

Extracted RNA was reverse transcribed into cDNA, the sequencing template. Sequencing used immunoSEQ multiplex PCR; TCRdb keeps in-frame clones, though not all of them. The repertoire includes 150,000 or so clones, roughly 63% of them detected once, and around 16% sits in the top ten. As for treatment: oral pan-JAK inhibitor, 5-10 mg twice daily. The input for sequencing was CD4+ T cells sorted from blood, taken at approximately week 60, from a patient treated with tofacitinib. The chain joins TRBV7-2 to TRBJ1-3; tentative D call: TRBD1 (5 bases). This clonotype originated in a human donor with alopecia areata. The CDR3: CASSLKGPISGNTIYF. As DNA, the CDR3 is TGTGCCAGCAGCTTAAAGGGACCAATCTCCGGAAACACCATATATTTT.